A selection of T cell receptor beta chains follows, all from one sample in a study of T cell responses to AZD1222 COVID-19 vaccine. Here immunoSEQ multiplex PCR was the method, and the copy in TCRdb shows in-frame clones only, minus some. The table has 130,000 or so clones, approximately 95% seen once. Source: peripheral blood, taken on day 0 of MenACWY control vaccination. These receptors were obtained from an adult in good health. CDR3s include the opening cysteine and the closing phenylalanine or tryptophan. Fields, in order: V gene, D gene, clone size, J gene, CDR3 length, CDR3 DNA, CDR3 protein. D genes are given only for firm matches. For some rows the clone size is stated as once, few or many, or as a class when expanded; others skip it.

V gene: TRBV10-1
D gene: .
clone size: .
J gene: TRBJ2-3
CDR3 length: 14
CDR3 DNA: TGCGCCAGCAGTGAGTATCCGGGGAGAGATACGCAGTATTTT
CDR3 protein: CASSEYPGRDTQYF

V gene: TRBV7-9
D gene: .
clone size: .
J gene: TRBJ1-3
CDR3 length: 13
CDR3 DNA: TGTGCCAGCAGCCCCACGAGGGATCACACCATATATTTT
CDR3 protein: CASSPTRDHTIYF

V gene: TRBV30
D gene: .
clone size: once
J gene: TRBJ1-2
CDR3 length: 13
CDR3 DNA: TGTGCATGTACAAGCGGGGAAGTCTATGGCTACACCTTC
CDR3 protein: CACTSGEVYGYTF

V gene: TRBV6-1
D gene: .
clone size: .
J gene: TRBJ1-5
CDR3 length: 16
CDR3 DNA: TGTGCCAGCAGTGGCGACAGGCCTGCGCGCAATCAGCCCCAGCATTTT
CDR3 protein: CASSGDRPARNQPQHF

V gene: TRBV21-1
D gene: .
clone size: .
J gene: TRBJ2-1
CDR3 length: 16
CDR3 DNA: TGTGCCAGCAGCCCACGATTACGGAACCCGGCCAATGAGCAGTTCTTC
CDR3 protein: CASSPRLRNPANEQFF

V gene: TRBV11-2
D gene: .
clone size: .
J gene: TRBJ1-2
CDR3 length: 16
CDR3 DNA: TGTGCCAGCAGCCCCCGGGGGATAACTTCTAACTATGGCTACACCTTC
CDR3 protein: CASSPRGITSNYGYTF

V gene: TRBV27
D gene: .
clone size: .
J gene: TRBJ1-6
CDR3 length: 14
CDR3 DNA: TGTGCCAGCAGTCCCGACAGTTATAATTCACCCCTCCACTTT
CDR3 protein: CASSPDSYNSPLHF

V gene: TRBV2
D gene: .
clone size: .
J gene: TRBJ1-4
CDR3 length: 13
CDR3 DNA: TGTGCCAGCAGACAGGCTGAGAATGAAAAACTGTTTTTT
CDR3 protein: CASRQAENEKLFF

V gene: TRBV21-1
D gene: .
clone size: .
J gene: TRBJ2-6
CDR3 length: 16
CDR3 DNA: TGTGCCAGCAGCACGGACAGGGGATCTGGGGCCAACGTCCTGACTTTC
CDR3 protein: CASSTDRGSGANVLTF

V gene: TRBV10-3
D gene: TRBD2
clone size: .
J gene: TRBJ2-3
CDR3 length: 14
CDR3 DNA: TGTGCCATCAGTGTGCTAGCGGGCACAGATACGCAGTATTTT
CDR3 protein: CAISVLAGTDTQYF

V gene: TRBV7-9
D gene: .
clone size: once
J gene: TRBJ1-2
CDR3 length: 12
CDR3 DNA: TGTGCCAGCAGCGAAACTAACTATGGCTACACCTTC
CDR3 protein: CASSETNYGYTF

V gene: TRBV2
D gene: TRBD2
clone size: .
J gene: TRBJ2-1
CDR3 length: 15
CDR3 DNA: TGTGCCAGCAGAGGACTAGCGGGCTCCTACAATGAGCAGTTCTTC
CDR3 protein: CASRGLAGSYNEQFF

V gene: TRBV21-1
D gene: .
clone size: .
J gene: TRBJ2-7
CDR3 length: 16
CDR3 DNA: TGTGCCAGCAGCAAGCCGTTCGGGACTAGACTCTACGAGCAGTACTTC
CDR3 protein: CASSKPFGTRLYEQYF

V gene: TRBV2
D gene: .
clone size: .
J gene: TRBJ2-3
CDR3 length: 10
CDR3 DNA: TGTGCCAGCAGTTTATCTACGCAGTATTTT
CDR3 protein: CASSLSTQYF

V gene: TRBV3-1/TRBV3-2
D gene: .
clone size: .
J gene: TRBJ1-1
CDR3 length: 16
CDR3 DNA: TGTGCCAGCAGCCAAGCCCTATATGGGCCCGTAAGGGAAGCTTTCTTT
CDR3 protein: CASSQALYGPVREAFF

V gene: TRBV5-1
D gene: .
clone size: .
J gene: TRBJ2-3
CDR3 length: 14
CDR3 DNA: TGCGCCAGCAGCTTGCGAGAGGTCGAAGATACGCAGTATTTT
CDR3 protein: CASSLREVEDTQYF

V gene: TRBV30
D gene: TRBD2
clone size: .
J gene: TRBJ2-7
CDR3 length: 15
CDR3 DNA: TGTGCCTCGGAATCTCTAGCGGGAGGGCCCTACGAGCAGTACTTC
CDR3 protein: CASESLAGGPYEQYF

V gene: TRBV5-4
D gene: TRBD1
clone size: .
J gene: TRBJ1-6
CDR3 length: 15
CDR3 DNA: TGTGCCAGCAGCCGGACAGGGACCTATAATTCACCCCTCCACTTT
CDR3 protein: CASSRTGTYNSPLHF

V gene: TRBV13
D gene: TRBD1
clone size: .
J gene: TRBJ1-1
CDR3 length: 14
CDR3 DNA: TGTGCCAGCAGCGGACAGACAGGGTACACTGAAGCTTTCTTT
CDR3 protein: CASSGQTGYTEAFF

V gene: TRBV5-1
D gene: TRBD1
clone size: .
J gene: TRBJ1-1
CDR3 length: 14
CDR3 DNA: TGCGCCAGCAGCTCCGGGACAGTAGGCACTGAAGCTTTCTTT
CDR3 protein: CASSSGTVGTEAFF

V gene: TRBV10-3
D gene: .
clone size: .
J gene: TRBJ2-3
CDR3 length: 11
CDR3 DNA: TGTGCCATCAGTGAAGGGGATACGCAGTATTTT
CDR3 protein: CAISEGDTQYF

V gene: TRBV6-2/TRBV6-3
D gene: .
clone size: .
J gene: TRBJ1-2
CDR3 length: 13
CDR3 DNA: TGTGCCAGCAGCCCCGGGAGGGATGGTGGCTACACCTTC
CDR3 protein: CASSPGRDGGYTF

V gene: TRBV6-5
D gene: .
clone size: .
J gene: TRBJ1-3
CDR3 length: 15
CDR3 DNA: TGTGCCAGCGTGGCCAGTTCCCTCTCTGGAAACACCATATATTTT
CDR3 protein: CASVASSLSGNTIYF

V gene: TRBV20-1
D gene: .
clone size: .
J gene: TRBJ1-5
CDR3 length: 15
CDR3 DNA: TGCAGTGCTAGTATGACTCCCGATAGCAATCAGCCCCAGCATTTT
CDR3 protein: CSASMTPDSNQPQHF

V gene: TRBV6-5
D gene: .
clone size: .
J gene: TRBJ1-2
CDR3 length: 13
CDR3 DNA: TGTGCCAGCAGAGCGACAGCTAACTATGGCTACACCTTC
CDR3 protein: CASRATANYGYTF

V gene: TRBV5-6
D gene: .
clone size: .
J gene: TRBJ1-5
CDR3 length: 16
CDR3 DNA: TGTGCCAGCAGCTCGAGGGGGGGTGTCACCAATCAGCCCCAGCATTTT
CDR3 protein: CASSSRGGVTNQPQHF

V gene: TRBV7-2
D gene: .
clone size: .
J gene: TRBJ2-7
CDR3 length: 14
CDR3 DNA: TGTGCCAGCAGCTTAGCCGGACAGAACTACGAGCAGTACTTC
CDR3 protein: CASSLAGQNYEQYF

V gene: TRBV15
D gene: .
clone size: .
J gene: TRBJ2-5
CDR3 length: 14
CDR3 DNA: TGTGCCACCAGCAGAGTCGCGGGAATGGAGACCCAGTACTTC
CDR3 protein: CATSRVAGMETQYF

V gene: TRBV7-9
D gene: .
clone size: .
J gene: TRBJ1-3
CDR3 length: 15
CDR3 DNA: TGTGCCAGCAGCTTAGAGTCGGGAGCGGGAAACACCATATATTTT
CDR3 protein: CASSLESGAGNTIYF

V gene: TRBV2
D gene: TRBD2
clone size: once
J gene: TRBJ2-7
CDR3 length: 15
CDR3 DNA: TGTGCCAGCAGTGGGTCGTCGGGGGGGCAAGACGAGCAGTACTTC
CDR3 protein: CASSGSSGGQDEQYF

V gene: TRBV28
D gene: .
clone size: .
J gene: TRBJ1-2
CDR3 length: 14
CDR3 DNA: TGTGCCAGCAGTCCATTCACCCCCGGGACGGAGGTAACCTTC
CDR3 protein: CASSPFTPGTEVTF

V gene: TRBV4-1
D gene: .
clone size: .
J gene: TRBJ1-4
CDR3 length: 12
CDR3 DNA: TGCGCCAGCAGCCAAGAAGGTGAAAAACTGTTTTTT
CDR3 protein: CASSQEGEKLFF

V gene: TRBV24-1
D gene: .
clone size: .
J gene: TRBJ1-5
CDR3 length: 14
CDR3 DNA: TGTGCCACCAGTCCACGGGGCGGAAATCAGCCCCAGCATTTT
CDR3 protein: CATSPRGGNQPQHF

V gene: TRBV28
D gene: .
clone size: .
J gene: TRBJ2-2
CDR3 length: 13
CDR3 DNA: TGTGCCAGCAGTTTATGGGGGGCCGGGGAGCTGTTTTTT
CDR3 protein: CASSLWGAGELFF

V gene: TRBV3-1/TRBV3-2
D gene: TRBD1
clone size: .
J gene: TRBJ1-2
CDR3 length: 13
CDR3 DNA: TGTGCCAGCAGCGTAAGACAGGGCTATGGCTACACCTTC
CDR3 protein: CASSVRQGYGYTF

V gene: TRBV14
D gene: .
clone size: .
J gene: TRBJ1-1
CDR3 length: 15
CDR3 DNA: TGTGCCAGCAGCCAAGAGGCAGGGAAGAACACTGAAGCTTTCTTT
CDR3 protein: CASSQEAGKNTEAFF

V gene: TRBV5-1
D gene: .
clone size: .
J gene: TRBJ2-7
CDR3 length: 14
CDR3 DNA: TGCGCCAGCAGCCCCCTCCTAGGATCCGACGAGCAGTACTTC
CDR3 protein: CASSPLLGSDEQYF

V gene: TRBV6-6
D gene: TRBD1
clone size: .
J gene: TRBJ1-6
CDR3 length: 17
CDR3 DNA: TGTGCCAGCAGTCAAAGCAGGGACAGTTTATATAATTCACCCCTCCACTTT
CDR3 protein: CASSQSRDSLYNSPLHF

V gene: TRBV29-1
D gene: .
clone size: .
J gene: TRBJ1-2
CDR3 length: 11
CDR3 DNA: TGCAGCGTTGCCCGAGTGGGGGGCTACACCTTC
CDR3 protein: CSVARVGGYTF

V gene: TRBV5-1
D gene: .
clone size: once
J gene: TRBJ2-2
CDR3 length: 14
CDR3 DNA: TGCGCCAGCAGCCCCCAGACCGCCCACGGGGAGCTGTTTTTT
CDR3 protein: CASSPQTAHGELFF

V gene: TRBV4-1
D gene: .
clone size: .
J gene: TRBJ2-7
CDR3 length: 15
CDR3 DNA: TGCGCCAGCAGCCAAGTTGTGACCGGGGGATACGAGCAGTACTTC
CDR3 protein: CASSQVVTGGYEQYF

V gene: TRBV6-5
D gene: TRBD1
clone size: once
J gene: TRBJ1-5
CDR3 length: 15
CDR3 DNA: TGTGCCAGCAGCCGGGGGACAGACCTCAATCAGCCCCAGCATTTT
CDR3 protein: CASSRGTDLNQPQHF

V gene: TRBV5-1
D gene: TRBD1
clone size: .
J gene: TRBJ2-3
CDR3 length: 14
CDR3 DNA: TGCGCCAGCAGCTTACAGGGGGCCGGAGATACGCAGTATTTT
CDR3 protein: CASSLQGAGDTQYF

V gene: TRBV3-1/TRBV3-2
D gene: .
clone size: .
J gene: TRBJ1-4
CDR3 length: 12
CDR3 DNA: TGTGCCAGCAGCCAAGATGAGGGGAAACTGTTTTTT
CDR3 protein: CASSQDEGKLFF

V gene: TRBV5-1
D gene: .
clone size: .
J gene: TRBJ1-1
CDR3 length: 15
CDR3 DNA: TGCGCCAGCAGCCTAACCGGACAGCAGAACACTGAAGCTTTCTTT
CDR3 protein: CASSLTGQQNTEAFF

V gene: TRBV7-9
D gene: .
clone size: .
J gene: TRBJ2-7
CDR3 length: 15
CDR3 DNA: TGTGCCAGCAGCCTTGGTTTGAGTGGCCTGGGAGAGCAGTACTTC
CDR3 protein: CASSLGLSGLGEQYF

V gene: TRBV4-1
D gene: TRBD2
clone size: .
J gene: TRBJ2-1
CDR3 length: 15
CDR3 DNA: TGCGCCAGCAGCCACGGGACTAGCGGGAGAAGTGAGCAGTTCTTC
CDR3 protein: CASSHGTSGRSEQFF

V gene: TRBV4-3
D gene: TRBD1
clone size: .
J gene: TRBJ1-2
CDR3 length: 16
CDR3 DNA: TGCGCCAGCAGCCCGATTCCAACGACAGGGAACTATGGCTACACCTTC
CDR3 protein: CASSPIPTTGNYGYTF

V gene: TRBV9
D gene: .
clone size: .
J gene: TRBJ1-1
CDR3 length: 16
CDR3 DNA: TGTGCCAGCAGCGCCGGTAGGCCCGACGGGTACACTGAAGCTTTCTTT
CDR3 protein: CASSAGRPDGYTEAFF

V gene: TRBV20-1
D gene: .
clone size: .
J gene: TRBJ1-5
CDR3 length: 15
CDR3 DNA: TGCAGTGCTAGTATGAGCCGGTGGGTTAATCAGCCCCAGCATTTT
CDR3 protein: CSASMSRWVNQPQHF

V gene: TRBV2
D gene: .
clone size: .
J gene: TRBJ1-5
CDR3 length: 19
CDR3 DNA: TGTGCCAGCAGTGCGAGGAAAACCGACTGGACAGTTAGCAATCAGCCCCAGCATTTT
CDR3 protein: CASSARKTDWTVSNQPQHF

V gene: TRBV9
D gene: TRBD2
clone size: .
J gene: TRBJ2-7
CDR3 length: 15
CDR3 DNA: TGTGCCAGCAACCTAGCGGGGGGGCCTTTCAACGAGCAGTACTTC
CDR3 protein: CASNLAGGPFNEQYF

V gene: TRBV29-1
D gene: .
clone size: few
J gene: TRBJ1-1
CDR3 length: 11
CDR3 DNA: TGCAGCGGGGAGCTGAACACTGAAGCTTTCTTT
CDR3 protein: CSGELNTEAFF

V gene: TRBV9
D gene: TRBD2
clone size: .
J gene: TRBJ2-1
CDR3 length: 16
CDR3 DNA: TGTGCCAGCAGCGTGTCTAGCGGGAGCTCCTACAATGAGCAGTTCTTC
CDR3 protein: CASSVSSGSSYNEQFF